Given below is one TCR beta chain in context. Its cognate antigen has yet to be identified. The input lacks base qualities; no much larger clone sits a single base away. Donors were healthy HIV-negative adults with no recently reported acute infections or vaccinations. All donors were Caucasian adults living in Nashville, Tennessee, USA. For unsorted samples, 80 million to 100 million PBMCs were counted, and genomic DNA was extracted using the QIAamp DNA Blood Mini kit. After blood collection by leukapheresis, PBMCs were isolated using Ficoll-Histopaque density gradient centrifugation and then cryopreserved in the vapor phase of liquid nitrogen. The source of the sample is a study of shared clonotypes between healthy human individuals (dated by TCRdb to between 2020 and 2021). Study-level background: A couple of women and a few men aged 18 to 49 years were included in the cohort. Different laboratories and diverse techniques were used to prepare libraries and sequence TCR repertoires, to increase sequencing depth and limit assay-specific biases. To estimate repertoire size and how much clonotypes are shared between individuals, the study performed deep sequencing of blood TCR repertoires from 4 to 6 healthy adults. Each donor's leukapheresis produced roughly between roughly 0.94 and 9.5 billion PBMCs. Study-wide conclusions, independent of this receptor: Based on pairwise subsampling, the degree of clonotype sharing among donors was expected to be affected by sequencing depth. The small number of donors limited the genetic and exposure-history diversity represented. Only blood was sampled, and tissue TCR repertoires likely differ from those in blood.

TCR CDR3 regions were amplified from genomic DNA by multiplex PCR using the deep immunoSEQ assay. For each cell subset, the extracted genomic DNA was distributed evenly across all wells of several immunoSEQ 96-well plates, and each plate served as one replicate. Each replicate PCR for unsorted PBMC received approximately 300 ng genomic DNA, equal to 30,000 to 35,000 T cell genomes. Unsorted PBMC genomic DNA was sequenced across ten immunoSEQ deep assay plates. Purified libraries were quantified with a Qubit 3.0 fluorometer, sized on a Bioanalyzer 2100, and re-quantified with the KAPA Library Quantification kit. A separate single-read 150-cycle Illumina NextSeq 550 flow cell was used to sequence each immunoSEQ 96-well plate. On the study's bioinformatics: Because the immunoSEQ output held only junctional sequences and lacked quality scores, the filtering could not match the filtering applied to full-length reads. Sequences were annotated with PyIR, a Python wrapper for IgBLAST v1.9, using IMGT germline references to assign V/J genes and CDR3. Reads were removed for weak V/J assignments (E-value above 1e-6), missing CDR3, stop codons, out-of-frame junctions, or ambiguous translated residues. V3J clonotypes were defined by identical inferred V gene, J gene, and CDR3 amino acid sequence. The percentage overlap between two repertoires was calculated by dividing the number of shared unique clonotypes by the size of the smaller repertoire. RTK rarefaction, the Chao1 estimator, and Recon v2.1 estimates of unobserved clonotypes were used to assess repertoire richness. TCRdb limited this immuneACCESS table to in-frame rearrangements with V and J called. A share of clones is missing; checked studies link under half to unresolved V genes, and the rest is unexplained. V and J calls plus clone size are reproduced from that table; the DNA served to infer D and trimming. This sample has roughly 500,000 clones in its table, and 60% to 85% of those were observed once. Of the sample, over 10% is held by the ten largest clones.

Inclusive of the bounding cysteine and phenylalanine, the CDR3 is 13 residues long. Only the CDR3 part of the read is kept: 39 bases, read in frame from the first base. Germline trimming: 1 base from V, 5 bases from J; junction bases outside gene matches: 0. The germline V gene encodes CDR1 MGHRA and CDR2 YSYEKL. The chain was built from TRBV4-1 and TRBJ2-3; 7 bases in between match TRBD1. This sequence originates from a woman aged 35 to 49 in good health. Some clones in this sample may be carry-over from other donors' samples. Sequenced: PBMCs. The nucleotide sequence is TGCGCCAGCAGCCAAGGACAGGGAGATACGCAGTATTTT. It codes for CASSQGQGDTQYF.